This is a list of T cell receptor beta chains from one sample in a study of blood T cell repertoires in COVID-19. Assay used: immunoSEQ multiplex PCR; TCRdb lists only in-frame clones, some missing. The table shows 250,000 to 300,000 clones, with approximately 90% occurring only once. The specimen was peripheral blood. These receptors were taken from a woman between 25 and 40 years old with COVID-19, enrolled during active disease. CDR3s leave out the opening cysteine and the closing phenylalanine or tryptophan.

TRBV5-1,ASSIGQGGFNEQF
TRBV15,ATSTGQGRNQPQH
TRBV18,ASSLGQSSGEQY
TRBV27,ASSSAGTGITGELF
TRBV5-6,ASSWSSGAAYEQY
TRBV28,ASSYILGGTGELF
TRBV3-1/TRBV3-2,ASSQPNDRLDGYT
TRBV28,ASRAFLQAGEGSPLH
TRBV5-1,ASSYGTAYEQY
TRBV6-2/TRBV6-3,ASSYQDYLSYNEQF
TRBV5-4,ASSERTSGSYEQY
TRBV5-6,ASSLGRAGQETQY
TRBV15,ATSRGGTGGTDTQY
TRBV12-5,ASGLDVGRTGNTIY
TRBV6-6,ASSRLAVGQYNEQF
TRBV6-5,ASRAGHTEAF
TRBV13,ASSLSGEGYGYT
TRBV5-4,ASSIGTSGRAGYEQY